The 27 T cell receptor beta chains below all came from one sample that was sequenced in a study of cytomegalovirus exposure and HLA in healthy donors. The PCR was carried out with 60 Vbeta primers and 13 Jbeta primers. Using immunoSEQ multiplex PCR, the repertoire was profiled, and TCRdb retains in-frame clones only, with some absent. The sample records about 210,000 clones, 60% to 80% being singletons. Sequencing used PBMCs. The source is a male donor in good health and CMV-seronegative.

This sequence joins TRBV14 and TRBJ2-1; D possibly corresponds to TRBD1 (6 bases). Germline CDR1 is SGHDN and CDR2 is FVKESK. The CDR3 extends over 15 amino acids. The germline V and J ends were trimmed by 6 bases and 4 bases, with 16 bases remaining between them. The CDR3 DNA reads as TGTGCCAGCAGGCCGGGACAACTAGTTTACAATGAGCAGTTCTTC. Its protein product is CASRPGQLVYNEQFF. Drawing the rest from reference TRBV14 and TRBJ2-1, the complete variable domain is EAGVTQFPSHSVIEKGQTVTLRCDPISGHDNLYWYRRVMGKEIKFLLHFVKESKQDESGMPNNRFLAERTGGTYSTLKVQPAELEDSGVYFCASRPGQLVYNEQFFGPGTRLTVL.

The chain has TRBV10-2 and TRBJ2-2, with 8 bases lining up with TRBD2. V trimming: 2 bases; J trimming: 5 bases; junction bases outside the gene matches: 7. CDR1 is WSHSY and CDR2 is SAAADI in the germline V gene. The CDR3 spans 16 residues. For the CDR3, the DNA is TGCGCCAGCAGTGAGGCCGGGACTAGTAAGACCGGGGAGCTGTTTTTT. Protein sequence: CASSEAGTSKTGELFF.

The rearrangement joins TRBV27 to TRBJ1-5, with D possibly being TRBD1 (6 bases). The length of the CDR3 is 15 residues. Germline CDR1 is MNHEY and CDR2 is SMNVEV (reference sequence). Trimming removed 3 bases from V and 5 bases from J, with 14 bases in between. CDR3 residues: CASSFEAGADQPQHF. The CDR3, as DNA: TGTGCCAGCAGTTTCGAAGCAGGGGCTGATCAGCCCCAGCATTTT.

The V call is TRBV29-1, the J call TRBJ1-2; tentative D call: TRBD1 (5 bases). With 4 bases removed from V and 4 bases from J, the gap between germline ends came to 16 bases. The germline gives CDR1 SQVTM, CDR2 ANQGSEA. The CDR3 runs 14 residues. The DNA of the CDR3 is TGCAGCGTTGGGGGCCAGCCGCCTAGCTATGGCTACACCTTC. It yields the protein CSVGGQPPSYGYTF.

The chain joins TRBV28 to TRBJ1-1; possible D gene TRBD1, 6 bases. The V gene's germline CDR1 is MDHEN and CDR2 SYDVKM. V was shortened by 3 bases and J by 5 bases, with 13 bases between the two germline ends. The CDR3 length is 14 residues. CDR3 bases: TGTGCCAGCAGTTTTTCAGGGGCTAAAACTGAAGCTTTCTTT. Amino acids: CASSFSGAKTEAFF.

This clone was detected only a few times. The chain joins TRBV27 to TRBJ2-7; TRBD1 might be the D (6 bases). The germline V gene has CDR1 MNHEY and CDR2 SMNVEV (reference sequence). Deletions cut 5 bases from V and 0 bases from J, with 14 bases between. This CDR3 has 15 residues. CDR3: CASSTRQASSYEQYF. Here the CDR3 DNA reads TGTGCCAGCAGTACCCGACAGGCCAGCTCCTACGAGCAGTACTTC.

The rearrangement joins TRBV5-1 to TRBJ2-5; tentatively, D is TRBD2 (6 bases). CDR3 length equals 13 residues. The V end was cut by 2 bases, the J end by 5 bases, with 10 bases between. From germline, CDR1 is SGHRS and CDR2 YFSETQ. CDR3 protein: CASSFGSSETQYF. The CDR3 coding sequence is TGCGCCAGCAGCTTCGGGAGCTCGGAGACCCAGTACTTC. Together with reference TRBV5-1 and TRBJ2-5, the CDR3 gives the full variable domain: KAGVTQTPRYLIKTRGQQVTLSCSPISGHRSVSWYQQTPGQGLQFLFEYFSETQRNKGNFPGRFSGRQFSNSRSEMNVSTLELGDSALYLCASSFGSSETQYFGPGTRLLVL.

V gene TRBV5-4 combines with J gene TRBJ2-1, with TRBD2 as a possible D gene (6 bases). V lost 0 bases to trimming and J lost 2 bases, with 9 bases between them. CDR1 is SGHNT, CDR2 YYREEE, per germline (reference sequence). The CDR3 runs to 15 residues. The CDR3 here is CASSLGLGTYNEQFF. In nucleotides, the CDR3 is TGTGCCAGCAGCTTGGGACTAGGCACCTACAATGAGCAGTTCTTC.

The chain uses TRBV6-5 and TRBJ2-2; 8 bases match TRBD2. Per germline, CDR1 MNHEY and CDR2 SVGAGI. This CDR3 region has 16 residues. V shed 4 bases, J shed 5 bases, and the junction held 9 bases outside the gene matches. The CDR3 nucleotides read TGTGCCAGCAGTTTTCCCGGGACTAGGGGGACCGGGGAGCTGTTTTTT. Translation: CASSFPGTRGTGELFF.

The chain joins TRBV7-6 to TRBJ2-1; a possible D gene is TRBD2 (6 bases). V dropped 1 base and J dropped 11 bases, with 9 bases sitting between them. The CDR3 runs 12 residues. Germline V CDR1 and CDR2: SGHVS, FNYEAQ. CDR3 sequence: CASSLVSGKQFF. In DNA, the CDR3 is TGTGCCAGCAGCTTAGTTAGCGGAAAGCAGTTCTTC.

The V and J genes are TRBV6-1 and TRBJ2-5; no definite D call. The CDR3 is 13 residues long. The germline V and J ends were trimmed by 1 base and 9 bases, with 12 bases remaining between them. Germline assignment: CDR1 MNHNS and CDR2 SASEGT. The CDR3 sequence: CASSEGASRPQYF. CDR3 sequence (DNA): TGTGCCAGCAGTGAAGGGGCCAGCCGGCCCCAGTACTTC.

The chain recombines TRBV4-2 with TRBJ1-1, with 7 nucleotides matching TRBD1. CDR1 and CDR2 from the germline V gene are LGHNA and YNFKEQ. Trimming cost V 8 bases and J 0 bases; bases outside gene matches: 3. The CDR3 is 13 residues long. The DNA of the CDR3 is TGTGCCAGCCGGGGACAGTTGAACACTGAAGCTTTCTTT. It codes for CASRGQLNTEAFF.

The chain links TRBV4-1 to TRBJ2-7, with TRBD1 identical over 8 bases. Trimming cost V 4 bases and J 4 bases; bases outside gene matches: 6. CDR3 size: 14 residues. Germline values: CDR1 MGHRA, CDR2 YSYEKL. The CDR3 nucleotides are TGCGCCAGCAGCCCCGGACAGGGCGGGTACGAGCAGTACTTC. Translation: CASSPGQGGYEQYF.

This chain connects TRBV6-5 to TRBJ1-2, with a weak D call TRBD1 (6 bases). The CDR3 is 14 amino acids. The germline V gene encodes CDR1 MNHEY and CDR2 SVGAGI. Trimming stripped 1 base from V and 2 bases from J, with 8 bases between. In nucleotides, the CDR3 is TGTGCCAGCAGTTACTATGGGACAAACTATGGCTACACCTTC. Residues: CASSYYGTNYGYTF.

The genes are TRBV6-5 and TRBJ2-2, with D perhaps matching TRBD1 (5 bases). Germline V gene sequence: CDR1 MNHEY, CDR2 SVGAGI. The CDR3 is 14 residues long. With 2 bases removed from V and 8 bases from J, the gap between germline ends came to 12 bases. CDR3 protein: CASSYTQAGGELFF. The CDR3 nucleotides read TGTGCCAGCAGTTACACACAGGCCGGAGGGGAGCTGTTTTTT.

CDR3 DNA sequence: TGTGCCAGCGGCCGCCTTGGGGACACCTCCTACGAGCAGTACTTC. This gives the protein CASGRLGDTSYEQYF. The rearrangement links TRBV13 to TRBJ2-7; the D gene is possibly TRBD1 (6 bases). The CDR3 consists of 15 residues. Germline V gives CDR1 PRHDT, CDR2 FYEKMQ (reference sequence). Trimming removed 8 bases from V and 0 bases from J, with 17 bases in between.

This chain connects TRBV5-1 to TRBJ2-1, with 10 nucleotides matching TRBD1. CDR3 length: 15 residues. CDR1 and CDR2 from the germline V gene are SGHRS and YFSETQ. V was pared by 4 bases and J by 10 bases, with 11 bases of the junction left unmatched. DNA for the CDR3: TGCGCCAGCAGCCCGGCCGGGACAGGGGAGGAGGAGCAGTTCTTC. It codes for CASSPAGTGEEEQFF.

The chain joins TRBV9 to TRBJ1-1, with 8 bases lining up with TRBD1. There are 15 residues in the CDR3. V was clipped by 0 bases and J by 1 base; unmatched bases: 2. Germline-derived CDR1 and CDR2 are SGDLS and YYNGEE. CDR3 residues: CASSVADRGNTEAFF. CDR3 coding DNA: TGTGCCAGCAGCGTAGCAGACAGGGGGAACACTGAAGCTTTCTTT.

The genes are TRBV2 and TRBJ1-2; D is perhaps TRBD1 (6 bases). Deletions cut 6 bases from V and 2 bases from J, with 13 bases between. This CDR3 is 14 amino acids long. Germline CDR1 and CDR2: SNHLY and FYNNEI. The DNA for the CDR3 is TGTGCCAGCAGCGCCAGGGGCCCCAACTATGGCTACACCTTC. It encodes CASSARGPNYGYTF.

This chain links TRBV9 with TRBJ2-3; 8 bases are shared with TRBD1. This CDR3 has 14 residues. Trimming cost V 4 bases and J 10 bases; bases outside gene matches: 11. Germline CDR1 is SGDLS and CDR2 is YYNGEE. The CDR3: CASSIQGDEVAQYF. DNA of the CDR3: TGTGCCAGCAGCATACAGGGGGATGAAGTTGCGCAGTATTTT.

The chain uses TRBV7-2 and TRBJ2-5; 8 bases are a match to TRBD1. This CDR3 is 14 amino acids long. Germline V gene data show CDR1 as SGHTA and CDR2 as FQGNSA. V lost 4 bases and J lost 3; bases outside the gene matches: 4. Written as DNA, the CDR3 is TGTGCCAGCAGCTCCGGGACAGGAAAAGAGACCCAGTACTTC. Amino acid sequence: CASSSGTGKETQYF.

This clone was observed a few times. The chain recombines TRBV7-3 with TRBJ1-1, with a weak D call TRBD1 (6 bases). This CDR3 spans 14 amino acids. Germline values: CDR1 SGHTA, CDR2 FQGTGA. Trimming took off 4 bases at V and 6 bases at J, with 15 bases between the two ends. The CDR3 reads CASSSIPGAPEAFF. CDR3 DNA sequence: TGTGCCAGCAGCTCGATTCCAGGGGCCCCTGAAGCTTTCTTT.

This chain joins TRBV5-1 and TRBJ2-1; a weak D match, TRBD2 (5 bases). CDR3 size: 15 residues. Germline loops: CDR1 SGHRS, CDR2 YFSETQ. V was cut by 0 bases and J by 6 bases, with 13 bases left in between. The CDR3 nucleotides read TGCGCCAGCAGCTTGGCCCAGGCGGGCCTCAATGAGCAGTTCTTC. Its translation: CASSLAQAGLNEQFF. Looking up the rest from reference TRBV5-1 and TRBJ2-1 gives the full variable domain: KAGVTQTPRYLIKTRGQQVTLSCSPISGHRSVSWYQQTPGQGLQFLFEYFSETQRNKGNFPGRFSGRQFSNSRSEMNVSTLELGDSALYLCASSLAQAGLNEQFFGPGTRLTVL.

The gene calls are TRBV9 and TRBJ2-1, with 11 bases aligning to TRBD1. This CDR3 contains 16 residues. Trimming at V came to 2 bases and at J to 2 bases, leaving 3 bases not matched to a gene. Germline assignment: CDR1 SGDLS and CDR2 YYNGEE. CDR3 nucleotide sequence: TGTGCCAGCAGCGTGGGACAGGGGGGACCCTACAATGAGCAGTTCTTC. Protein sequence: CASSVGQGGPYNEQFF. The full variable domain, its missing parts supplied by reference TRBV9 and TRBJ2-1, is DSGVTQTPKHLITATGQRVTLRCSPRSGDLSVYWYQQSLDQGLQFLIQYYNGEERAKGNILERFSAQQFPDLHSELNLSSLELGDSALYFCASSVGQGGPYNEQFFGPGTRLTVL.

To note about this clone: A read error may account for a junction end that differs from germline. This CDR3 reads CSSSSHSGTSGITGELFF. The CDR3 DNA sequence: TGTTCCAGCAGCTCCCACTCCGGGACTAGCGGGATTACCGGGGAGCTGTTTTTT. The chain joins TRBV7-9 to TRBJ2-2, with TRBD2 matching 13 bases. The CDR3 contains 18 residues. Germline assignment: CDR1 SEHNR and CDR2 FQNEAQ (reference sequence).

The chain recombines TRBV29-1 with TRBJ2-5, with unresolved D. Trimming shortened V by 4 bases and J by 3 bases, and 6 bases separated the two germline ends. This CDR3 has 11 amino acids. Per germline, CDR1 SQVTM and CDR2 ANQGSEA. The CDR3 region is CSVGGEETQYF. In DNA, the CDR3 is TGCAGCGTTGGAGGAGAAGAGACCCAGTACTTC. Looking up the rest from reference TRBV29-1 and TRBJ2-5 gives the full variable domain: SAVISQKPSRDICQRGTSLTIQCQVDSQVTMMFWYRQQPGQSLTLIATANQGSEATYESGFVIDKFPISRPNLTFSTLTVSNMSPEDSSIYLCSVGGEETQYFGPGTRLLVL.

This clone appeared a single time. The chain uses TRBV7-9 and TRBJ1-2; no firm D call. Germline V lookup: CDR1 SEHNR, CDR2 FQNEAQ (reference sequence). The V end lost 1 base, the J end lost 0 bases, and 15 bases lay between the germline ends. This CDR3 contains 17 residues. As DNA, the CDR3 is TGTGCCAGCAGCTTAGACACGAGGTCGTCCACTAACTATGGCTACACCTTC. It translates to CASSLDTRSSTNYGYTF.